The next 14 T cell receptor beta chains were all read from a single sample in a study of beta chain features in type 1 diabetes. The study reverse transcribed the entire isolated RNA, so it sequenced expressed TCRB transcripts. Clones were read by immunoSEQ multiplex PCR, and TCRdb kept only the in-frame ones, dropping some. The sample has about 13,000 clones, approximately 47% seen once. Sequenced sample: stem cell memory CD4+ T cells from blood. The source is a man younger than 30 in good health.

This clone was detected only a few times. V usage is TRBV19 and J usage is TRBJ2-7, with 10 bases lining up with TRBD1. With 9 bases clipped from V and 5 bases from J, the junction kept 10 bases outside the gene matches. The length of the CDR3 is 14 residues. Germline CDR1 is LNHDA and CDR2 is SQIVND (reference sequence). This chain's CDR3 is CASNHPGQGHEQYF. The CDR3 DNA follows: TGTGCCAGCAACCATCCGGGACAGGGGCACGAGCAGTACTTC.

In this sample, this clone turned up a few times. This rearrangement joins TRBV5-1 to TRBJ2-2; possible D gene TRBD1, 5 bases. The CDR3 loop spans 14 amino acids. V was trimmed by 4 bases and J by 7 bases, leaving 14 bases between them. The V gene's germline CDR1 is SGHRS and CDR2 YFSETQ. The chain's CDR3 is CASSTGGQGGELFF. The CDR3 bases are TGCGCCAGCAGCACCGGCGGTCAGGGCGGGGAGCTGTTTTTT.

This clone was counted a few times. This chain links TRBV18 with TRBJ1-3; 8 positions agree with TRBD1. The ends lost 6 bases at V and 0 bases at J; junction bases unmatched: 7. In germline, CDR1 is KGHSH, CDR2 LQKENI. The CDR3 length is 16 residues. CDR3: CASSPTGASSGNTIYF. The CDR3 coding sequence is TGTGCCAGCTCCCCGACAGGGGCCAGCTCTGGAAACACCATATATTTT.

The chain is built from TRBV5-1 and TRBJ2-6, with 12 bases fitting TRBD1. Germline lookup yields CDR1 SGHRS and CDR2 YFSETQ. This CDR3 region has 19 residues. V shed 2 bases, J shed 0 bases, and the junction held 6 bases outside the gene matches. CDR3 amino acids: CASSLLPGQGASGANVLTF. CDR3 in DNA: TGCGCCAGCAGCTTACTTCCGGGACAGGGGGCCTCTGGGGCCAACGTCCTGACTTTC.

The CDR3 sequence: CASSPGGTTYGYTF. CDR3 DNA sequence: TGTGCCAGCTCACCAGGTGGCACCACCTATGGCTACACCTTC. This chain joins TRBV18 and TRBJ1-2; D unresolved. This CDR3 spans 14 amino acids. Germline-derived CDR1 and CDR2 are KGHSH and LQKENI. Trimming cost V 2 bases and J 4 bases, with 11 bases left between them.

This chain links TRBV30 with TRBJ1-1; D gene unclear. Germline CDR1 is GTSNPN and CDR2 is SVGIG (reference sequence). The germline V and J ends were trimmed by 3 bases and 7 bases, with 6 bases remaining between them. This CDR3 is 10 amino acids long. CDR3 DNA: TGTGCCTGGAGCGAGGATGAAGCTTTCTTT. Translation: CAWSEDEAFF.

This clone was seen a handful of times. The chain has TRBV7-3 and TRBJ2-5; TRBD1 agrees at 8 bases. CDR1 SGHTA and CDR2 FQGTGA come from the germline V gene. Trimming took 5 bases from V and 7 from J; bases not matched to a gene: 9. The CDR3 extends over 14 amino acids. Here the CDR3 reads CASSADRGLGTQYF. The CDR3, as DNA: TGTGCCAGCAGCGCCGACAGGGGTCTTGGGACCCAGTACTTC.

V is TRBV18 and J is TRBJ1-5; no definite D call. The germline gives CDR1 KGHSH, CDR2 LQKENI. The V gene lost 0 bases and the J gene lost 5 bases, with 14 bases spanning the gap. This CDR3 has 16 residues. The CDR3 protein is CASSPPTANGDQPQHF. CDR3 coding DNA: TGTGCCAGCTCACCACCGACGGCGAATGGAGATCAGCCCCAGCATTTT.

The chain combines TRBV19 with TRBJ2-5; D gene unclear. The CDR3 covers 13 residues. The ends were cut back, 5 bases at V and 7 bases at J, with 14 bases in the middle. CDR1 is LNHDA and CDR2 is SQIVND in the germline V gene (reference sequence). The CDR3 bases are TGTGCCAGTAGTCCCGCGGTTGAAGGGACCCAGTACTTC. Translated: CASSPAVEGTQYF.

The CDR3 DNA follows: TGTGCCAGCAGTCCAGGACAGGGGAACTCTGGAAACACCATATATTTT. This translates into CASSPGQGNSGNTIYF. V and J are TRBV2 and TRBJ1-3; TRBD1 agrees at 9 bases. The V segment lost 5 bases and the J segment 0 bases; nucleotides outside the gene matches: 5. The CDR3 consists of 16 residues. CDR1 is SNHLY, CDR2 FYNNEI, per germline.

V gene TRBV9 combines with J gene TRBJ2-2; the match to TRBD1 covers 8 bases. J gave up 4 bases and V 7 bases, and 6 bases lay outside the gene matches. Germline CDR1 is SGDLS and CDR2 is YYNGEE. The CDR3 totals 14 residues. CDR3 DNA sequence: TGTGCCAGCCACCCAGGGGGCGGCACCGGGGAGCTGTTTTTT. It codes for CASHPGGGTGELFF.

In nucleotides, the CDR3 is TGTGCCACCAGCAGAGCTGCGACTAGCGGGGGGCCGCAGACCCAGTACTTC. It translates to CATSRAATSGGPQTQYF. The rearrangement uses TRBV15 and TRBJ2-5, with TRBD2 identical over 13 bases. The CDR3 is 17 amino acids. Germline V CDR1 and CDR2: LNHNV, YYDKDF (reference sequence). Trimming took 1 base from V and 6 from J; bases not matched to a gene: 8.

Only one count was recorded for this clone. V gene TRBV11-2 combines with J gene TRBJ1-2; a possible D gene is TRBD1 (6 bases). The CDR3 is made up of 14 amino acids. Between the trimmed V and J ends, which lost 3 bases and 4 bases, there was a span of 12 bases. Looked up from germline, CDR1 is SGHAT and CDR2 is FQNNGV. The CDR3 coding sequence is TGTGCCAGCAGCTTGGACAGCTACCTCTATGGCTACACCTTC. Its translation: CASSLDSYLYGYTF.

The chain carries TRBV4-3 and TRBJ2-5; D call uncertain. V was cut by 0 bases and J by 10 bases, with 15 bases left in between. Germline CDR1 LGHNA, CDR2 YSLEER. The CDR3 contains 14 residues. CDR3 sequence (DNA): TGCGCCAGCAGCCAAGAGGGCAGCAGGTCGGACCAGTACTTC. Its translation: CASSQEGSRSDQYF.